Listed here are 7 T cell receptor beta chains from one sample, sequenced in a study of cytomegalovirus exposure and HLA in healthy donors. PCR was performed using 60 Vbeta and 13 Jbeta primers. The data were produced by immunoSEQ multiplex PCR, yet TCRdb's version contains in-frame clones alone and is incomplete. The repertoire consists of some 150,000 clones, with about 76% occurring once and the leading ten covering roughly 1.3%. The sample comprised PBMCs. These receptor sequences come from a woman in her 40s in good health and CMV-seronegative.

There are a few counts of this clone. The chain recombines TRBV6-5 with TRBJ1-1, with no clear D. CDR3 length equals 14 residues. V lost 2 bases and J lost 1, with 8 bases in between. Germline V CDR1 and CDR2: MNHEY, SVGAGI. The CDR3 DNA reads TGTGCCAGCAGTTACGCCCCGGGGAACACTGAAGCTTTCTTT. It specifies CASSYAPGNTEAFF.

This clone appeared a single time. V gene TRBV7-8 combines with J gene TRBJ2-7, with 9 positions matching TRBD1. V lost 8 bases to trimming and J lost 6 bases; unmatched junction nucleotides: 11. Looked up from germline, CDR1 is SGHVS and CDR2 is FQNEAQ. The CDR3 is 14 residues long. In nucleotides, the CDR3 is TGTGCCAGCTGCCCCGGGACAGGGTCTGTCGAGCAGTACTTC. This translates into CASCPGTGSVEQYF.

This clone was seen once. The chain couples TRBV6-6 to TRBJ1-5; 7 nucleotides line up with TRBD1. Germline V gene data show CDR1 as MNHNY and CDR2 as SVGAGI (reference sequence). After removal of 2 bases from V and 5 bases from J, the junction contained 3 bases not matched to a gene. The CDR3 has 14 amino acids. CDR3 nucleotides: TGTGCCAGCAGTTACCGGCAGGGGGATCAGCCCCAGCATTTT. This codes for CASSYRQGDQPQHF.

The genes are TRBV27 and TRBJ1-3; 7 bases are a match to TRBD1. V shed 4 bases and J 4 bases; nucleotides not matched to a gene: 4. The length of the CDR3 is 14 residues. Germline V gene lookup returns CDR1 MNHEY and CDR2 SMNVEV (reference sequence). CDR3 sequence reads: CASSSGTAGNTIYF. CDR3 bases: TGTGCCAGCAGTTCTGGGACAGCCGGAAACACCATATATTTT.

The gene calls are TRBV28 and TRBJ1-1; D is uncertain. The CDR3 is 13 amino acids. V lost 9 bases and J 7 bases, leaving 18 bases between the germline ends. Germline V lookup: CDR1 MDHEN, CDR2 SYDVKM. CDR3 region: CASNPGRLLEAFF. CDR3 bases: TGTGCCAGTAATCCTGGGAGGCTCCTTGAAGCTTTCTTT.

V gene TRBV7-9 combines with J gene TRBJ2-1; TRBD2 matches at 10 bases. Trimming cost V 5 bases and J 12 bases; bases outside gene matches: 10. The CDR3 is 14 residues long. Germline CDR1 and CDR2: SEHNR and FQNEAQ (reference sequence). The CDR3 loop is CASSASGGPKGQFF. DNA of the CDR3: TGTGCCAGCAGCGCTAGCGGGGGCCCAAAAGGGCAGTTCTTC.

The rearrangement links TRBV18 to TRBJ2-6; TRBD2 aligns across 8 bases. CDR1 and CDR2 (germline): KGHSH, LQKENI. This CDR3 is built from 19 residues. With V trimmed by 3 bases and J by 1 base, 11 bases remained unmatched. This CDR3 is CASSPNVPGLVSGANVLTF. The CDR3 region has the DNA TGTGCCAGCTCACCTAACGTCCCGGGACTAGTTTCTGGGGCCAACGTCCTGACTTTC. Full variable domain (remainder filled in from reference TRBV18 and TRBJ2-6): NAGVMQNPRHLVRRRGQEARLRCSPMKGHSHVYWYRQLPEEGLKFMVYLQKENIIDESGMPKERFSAEFPKEGPSILRIQQVVRGDSAAYFCASSPNVPGLVSGANVLTFGAGSRLTVL.